This T cell receptor beta chain comes out of a study of molecular identifiers for immune sequencing clone quantification. General study points: Among effectors, clones above 20 RNA copies held over 97% of molecules; among naive cells, under 1%. Reportedly, one cell's Jurkat TCR RNA was detected within 1,200,000 naive CD8 cells.

The CDR3 spans 15 residues. Germline loops: CDR1 SGHNT, CDR2 YYREEE (reference sequence). Losses at the gene ends were 3 bases for V and 8 bases for J; bases not matched to a gene: 12. MiXCR, applied by TCRdb to the PCR reads, yields one record per CDR3 protein. The sample has about 510,000 distinct CDR3 sequences; under 30% are singletons. In its sample, this clonotype was seen many times. Its antigen is not identified. J is TRBJ2-3 and V is TRBV5-4; 7 nucleotides line up with TRBD2. The sequence derives from a human donor in good health. Some libraries in this study had Jurkat cell RNA spiked in. Sequencing was done on a sample of naive CD8+ T cells from blood, with Jurkat cell RNA spiked in. The subset here: FACS-sorted CD8+CD4-CCR7+CD45RA+ naive T cells. The CDR3 spells CASSSPGLPLGTQYF. In DNA, the CDR3 is TGTGCCAGCAGCTCGCCGGGACTACCCCTTGGTACGCAGTATTTT.